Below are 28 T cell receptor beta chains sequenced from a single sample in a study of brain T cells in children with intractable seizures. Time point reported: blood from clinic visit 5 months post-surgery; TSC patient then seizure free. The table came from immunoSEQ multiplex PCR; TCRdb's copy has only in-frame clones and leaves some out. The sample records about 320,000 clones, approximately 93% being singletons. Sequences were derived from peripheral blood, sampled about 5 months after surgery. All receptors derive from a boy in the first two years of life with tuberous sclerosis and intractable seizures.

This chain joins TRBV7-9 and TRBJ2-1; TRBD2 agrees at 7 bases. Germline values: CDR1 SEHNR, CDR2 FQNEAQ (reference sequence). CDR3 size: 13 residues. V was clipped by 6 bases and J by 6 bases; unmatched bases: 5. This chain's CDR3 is CASSRAGLNEQFF. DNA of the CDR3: TGTGCCAGCAGTAGAGCGGGACTCAATGAGCAGTTCTTC.

DNA for the CDR3: TGCAGCGTTCGGCTCCTGGAGGGGTCACCCCTCCACTTT. Translated: CSVRLLEGSPLHF. The chain couples TRBV29-1 to TRBJ1-6; TRBD1 is a possible D gene (5 bases). Germline CDR1 reads SQVTM; CDR2 reads ANQGSEA. V lost 5 bases, J lost 10 bases, and 15 bases lay in between. The CDR3 has 13 amino acids.

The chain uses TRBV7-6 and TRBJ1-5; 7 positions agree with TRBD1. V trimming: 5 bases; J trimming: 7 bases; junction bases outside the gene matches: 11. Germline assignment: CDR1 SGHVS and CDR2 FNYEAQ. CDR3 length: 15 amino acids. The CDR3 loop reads CASSPIDRAGQPQHF. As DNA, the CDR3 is TGTGCCAGCAGCCCTATCGACAGGGCGGGACAGCCCCAGCATTTT.

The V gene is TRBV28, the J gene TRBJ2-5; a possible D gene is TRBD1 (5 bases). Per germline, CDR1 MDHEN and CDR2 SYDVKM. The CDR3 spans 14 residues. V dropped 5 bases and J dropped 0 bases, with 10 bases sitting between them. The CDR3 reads CASSPRVDQETQYF. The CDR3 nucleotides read TGTGCCAGCAGTCCCAGGGTGGACCAAGAGACCCAGTACTTC. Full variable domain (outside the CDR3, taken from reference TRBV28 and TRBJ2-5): DVKVTQSSRYLVKRTGEKVFLECVQDMDHENMFWYRQDPGLGLRLIYFSYDVKMKEKGDIPEGYSVSREKKERFSLILESASTNQTSMYLCASSPRVDQETQYFGPGTRLLVL.

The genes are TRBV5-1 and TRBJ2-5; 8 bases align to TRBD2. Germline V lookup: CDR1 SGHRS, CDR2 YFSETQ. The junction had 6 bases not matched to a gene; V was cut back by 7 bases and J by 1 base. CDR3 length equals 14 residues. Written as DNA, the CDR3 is TGCGCCAGCGGGGTAGCGGGGAGCCAAGAGACCCAGTACTTC. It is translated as CASGVAGSQETQYF.

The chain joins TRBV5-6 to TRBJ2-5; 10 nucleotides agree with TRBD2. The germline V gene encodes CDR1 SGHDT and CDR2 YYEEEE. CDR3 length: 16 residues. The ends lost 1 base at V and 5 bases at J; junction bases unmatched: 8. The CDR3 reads CASSLRLAGARETQYF. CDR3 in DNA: TGTGCCAGCAGCTTGAGGCTAGCGGGAGCCCGGGAGACCCAGTACTTC.

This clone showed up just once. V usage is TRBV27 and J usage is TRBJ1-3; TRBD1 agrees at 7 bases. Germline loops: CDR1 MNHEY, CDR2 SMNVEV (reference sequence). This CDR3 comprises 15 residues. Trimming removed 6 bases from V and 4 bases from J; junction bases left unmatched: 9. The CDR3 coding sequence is TGTGCCAGCAGCAGGAGGGGACAGAGAGGAAACACCATATATTTT. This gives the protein CASSRRGQRGNTIYF.

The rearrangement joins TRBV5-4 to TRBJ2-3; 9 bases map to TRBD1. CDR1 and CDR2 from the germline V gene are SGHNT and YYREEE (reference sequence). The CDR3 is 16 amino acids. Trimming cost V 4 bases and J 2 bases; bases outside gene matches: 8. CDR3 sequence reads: CASSLPGQGFTDTQYF. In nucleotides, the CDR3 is TGTGCCAGCAGCCTGCCCGGACAGGGGTTCACAGATACGCAGTATTTT.

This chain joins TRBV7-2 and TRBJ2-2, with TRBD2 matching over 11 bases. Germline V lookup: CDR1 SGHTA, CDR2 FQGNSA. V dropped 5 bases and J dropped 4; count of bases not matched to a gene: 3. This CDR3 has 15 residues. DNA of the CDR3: TGTGCCAGCAGCAAACTAGCGGGGGTCACCGGGGAGCTGTTTTTT. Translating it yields CASSKLAGVTGELFF.

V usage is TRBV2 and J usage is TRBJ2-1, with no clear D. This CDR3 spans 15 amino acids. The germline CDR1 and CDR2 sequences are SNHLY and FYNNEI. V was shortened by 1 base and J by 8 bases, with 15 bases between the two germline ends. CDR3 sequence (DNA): TGTGCCAGCAGTGAAGACACCTACCCAACCTATGAGCAGTTCTTC. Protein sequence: CASSEDTYPTYEQFF. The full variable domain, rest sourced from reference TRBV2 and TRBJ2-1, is EPEVTQTPSHQVTQMGQEVILRCVPISNHLYFYWYRQILGQKVEFLVSFYNNEISEKSEIFDDQFSVERPDGSNFTLKIRSTKLEDSAMYFCASSEDTYPTYEQFFGPGTRLTVL.

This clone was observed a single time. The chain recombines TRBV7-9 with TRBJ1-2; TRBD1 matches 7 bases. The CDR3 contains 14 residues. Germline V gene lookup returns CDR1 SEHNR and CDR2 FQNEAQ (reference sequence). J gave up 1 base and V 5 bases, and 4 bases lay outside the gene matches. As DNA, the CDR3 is TGTGCCAGCAGCATTGGGACAGATAACTATGGCTACACCTTC. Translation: CASSIGTDNYGYTF. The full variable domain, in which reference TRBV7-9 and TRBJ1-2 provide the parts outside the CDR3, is DTGVSQNPRHKITKRGQNVTFRCDPISEHNRLYWYRQTLGQGPEFLTYFQNEAQLEKSRLLSDRFSAERPKGSFSTLEIQRTEQGDSAMYLCASSIGTDNYGYTFGSGTRLTVV.

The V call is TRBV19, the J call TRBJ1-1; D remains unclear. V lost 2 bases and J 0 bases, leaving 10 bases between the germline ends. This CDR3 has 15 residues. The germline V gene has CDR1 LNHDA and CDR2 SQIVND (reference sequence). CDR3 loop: CASSINVVVNTEAFF. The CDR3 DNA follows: TGTGCCAGTAGTATAAACGTGGTAGTGAACACTGAAGCTTTCTTT.

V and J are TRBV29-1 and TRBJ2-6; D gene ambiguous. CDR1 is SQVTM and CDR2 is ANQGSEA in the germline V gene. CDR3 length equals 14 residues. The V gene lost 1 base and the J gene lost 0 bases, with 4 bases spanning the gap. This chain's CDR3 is CSVEVASGANVLTF. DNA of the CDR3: TGCAGCGTTGAAGTCGCCTCTGGGGCCAACGTCCTGACTTTC.

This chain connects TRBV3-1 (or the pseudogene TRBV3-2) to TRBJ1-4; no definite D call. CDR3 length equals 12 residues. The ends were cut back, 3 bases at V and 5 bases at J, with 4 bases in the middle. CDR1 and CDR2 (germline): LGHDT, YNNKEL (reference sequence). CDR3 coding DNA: TGTGCCAGCAGCCACAGAAATGAAAAACTGTTTTTT. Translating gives CASSHRNEKLFF.

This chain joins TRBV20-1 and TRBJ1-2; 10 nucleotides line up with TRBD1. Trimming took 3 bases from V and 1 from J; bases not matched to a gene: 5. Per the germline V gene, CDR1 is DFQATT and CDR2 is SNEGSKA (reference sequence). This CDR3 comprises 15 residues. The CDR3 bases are TGCAGTGCTAGTGTGTGGGACAGGGGTAACTATGGCTACACCTTC. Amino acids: CSASVWDRGNYGYTF.

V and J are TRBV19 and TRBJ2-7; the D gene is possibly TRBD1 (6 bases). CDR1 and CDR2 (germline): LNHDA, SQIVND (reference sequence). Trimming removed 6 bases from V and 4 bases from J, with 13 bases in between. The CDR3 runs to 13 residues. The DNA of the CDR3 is TGTGCCAGTAGCTGGGACACCGGGTACGAGCAGTACTTC. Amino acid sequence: CASSWDTGYEQYF.

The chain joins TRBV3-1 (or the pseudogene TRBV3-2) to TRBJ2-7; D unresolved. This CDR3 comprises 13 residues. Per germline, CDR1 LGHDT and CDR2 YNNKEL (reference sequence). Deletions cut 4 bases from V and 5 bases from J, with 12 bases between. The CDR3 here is CASSRDRSNEQYF. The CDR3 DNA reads TGTGCCAGCAGCCGGGATAGGTCGAACGAGCAGTACTTC.

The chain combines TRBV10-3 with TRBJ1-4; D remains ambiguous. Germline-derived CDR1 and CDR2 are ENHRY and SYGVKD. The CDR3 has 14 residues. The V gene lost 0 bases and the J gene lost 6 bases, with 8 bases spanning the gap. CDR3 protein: CAISESIGDEKLFF. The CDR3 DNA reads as TGTGCCATCAGTGAGTCTATTGGGGATGAAAAACTGTTTTTT.

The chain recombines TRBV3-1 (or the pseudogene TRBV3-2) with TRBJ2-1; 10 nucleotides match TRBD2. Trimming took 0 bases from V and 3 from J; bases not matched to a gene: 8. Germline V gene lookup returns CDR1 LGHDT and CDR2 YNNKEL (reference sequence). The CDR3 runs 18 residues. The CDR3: CASSQDGLSGGVYNEQFF. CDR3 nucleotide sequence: TGTGCCAGCAGCCAAGACGGATTGAGCGGGGGGGTCTACAATGAGCAGTTCTTC.

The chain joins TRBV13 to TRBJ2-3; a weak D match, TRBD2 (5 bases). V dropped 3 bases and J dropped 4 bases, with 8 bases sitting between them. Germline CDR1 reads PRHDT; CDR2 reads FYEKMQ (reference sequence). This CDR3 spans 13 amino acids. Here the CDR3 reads CASSFSDADTQYF. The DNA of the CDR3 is TGTGCCAGCAGCTTTAGCGACGCAGATACGCAGTATTTT.

DNA of the CDR3: TGTGCCAGCAGACTAACAGGGGACGACACTGAAGCTTTCTTT. Translation gives CASRLTGDDTEAFF. The chain joins TRBV6-4 to TRBJ1-1, with TRBD1 matching 7 bases. CDR3 size: 14 residues. Germline loops: CDR1 MRHNA, CDR2 SNTAGT. V lost 6 bases, J lost 3 bases, and 7 bases stayed unmatched.

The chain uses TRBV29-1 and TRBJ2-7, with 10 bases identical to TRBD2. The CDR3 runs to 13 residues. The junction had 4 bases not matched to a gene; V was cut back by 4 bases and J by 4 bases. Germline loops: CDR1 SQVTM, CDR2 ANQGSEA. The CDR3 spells CSVGIAGGYEQYF. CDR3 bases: TGCAGCGTTGGGATAGCGGGAGGTTACGAGCAGTACTTC.

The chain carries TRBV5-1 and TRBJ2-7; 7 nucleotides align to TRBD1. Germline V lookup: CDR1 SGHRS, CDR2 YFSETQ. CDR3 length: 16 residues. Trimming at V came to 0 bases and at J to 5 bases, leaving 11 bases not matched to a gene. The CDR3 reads CASSLVRDSLSHEQYF. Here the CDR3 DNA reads TGCGCCAGCAGCTTGGTCCGGGACAGCCTTTCCCACGAGCAGTACTTC. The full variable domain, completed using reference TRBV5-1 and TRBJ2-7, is KAGVTQTPRYLIKTRGQQVTLSCSPISGHRSVSWYQQTPGQGLQFLFEYFSETQRNKGNFPGRFSGRQFSNSRSEMNVSTLELGDSALYLCASSLVRDSLSHEQYFGPGTRLTVT.

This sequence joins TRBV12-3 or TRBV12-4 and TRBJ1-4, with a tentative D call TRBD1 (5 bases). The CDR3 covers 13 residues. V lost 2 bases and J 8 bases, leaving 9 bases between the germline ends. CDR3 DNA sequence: TGTGCCAGCAGTTTAATGGACAACGAAAAACTGTTTTTT. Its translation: CASSLMDNEKLFF.

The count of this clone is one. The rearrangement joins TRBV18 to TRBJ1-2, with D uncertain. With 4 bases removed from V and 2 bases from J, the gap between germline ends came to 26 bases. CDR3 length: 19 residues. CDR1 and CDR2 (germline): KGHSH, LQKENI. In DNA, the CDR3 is TGTGCCAGCTCACTAGTCCCCAACGTTTCGGGTAGAAGGAACTATGGCTACACCTTC. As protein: CASSLVPNVSGRRNYGYTF.

The CDR3 bases are TGTGCCAGCAGCCCGGACATGATGAACACTGAAGCTTTCTTT. Its translation is CASSPDMMNTEAFF. The rearrangement joins TRBV5-4 to TRBJ1-1; D is possibly TRBD1 (5 bases). The CDR3 runs 14 residues. Trimming took 4 bases from V and 0 from J, leaving 10 bases between them. Germline V gene data show CDR1 as SGHNT and CDR2 as YYREEE (reference sequence).

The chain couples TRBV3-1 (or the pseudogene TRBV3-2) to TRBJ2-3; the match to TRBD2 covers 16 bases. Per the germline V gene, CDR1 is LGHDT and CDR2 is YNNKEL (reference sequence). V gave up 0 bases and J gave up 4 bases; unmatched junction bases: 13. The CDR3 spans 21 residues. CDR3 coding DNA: TGTGCCAGCAGCCAAGATCGGGGACTAGCGGGGGGGCCGATCCGTGCAGATACGCAGTATTTT. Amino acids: CASSQDRGLAGGPIRADTQYF.

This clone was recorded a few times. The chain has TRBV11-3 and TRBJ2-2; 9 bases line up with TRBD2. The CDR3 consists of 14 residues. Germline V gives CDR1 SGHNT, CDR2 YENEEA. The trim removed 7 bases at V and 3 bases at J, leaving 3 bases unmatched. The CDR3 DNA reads TGTGCCAGCAAACTAGCGGGCGACACCGGGGAGCTGTTTTTT. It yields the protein CASKLAGDTGELFF.